The rows below give T cell receptor beta chains drawn from one sample of a study of cytomegalovirus exposure and HLA in healthy donors. Measured with immunoSEQ multiplex PCR; TCRdb has only the in-frame clones, and not every one. This repertoire shows over 130,000 clones, around 87% found once; its top ten account for roughly 9%. The specimen sequenced was PBMCs. These receptor sequences come from a young man in good health and CMV-seropositive. Both conserved end residues are part of each CDR3. D genes are given only for firm matches. Size is omitted from some rows. Given values are once, few, many or a class for expanded clones.

abundance: -
v_gene: TRBV29-1
len: 16
j_gene: TRBJ2-1
d_gene: TRBD2
CDR3nt: TGCAGCGTCGCCGGACTAGCGGGGGTTTCCTACAATGAGCAGTTCTTC
CDR3aa: CSVAGLAGVSYNEQFF

abundance: -
v_gene: TRBV5-6
len: 15
j_gene: TRBJ1-1
d_gene: TRBD1
CDR3nt: TGTGCCAGCAGCTTGTATGACAGGGGGAACACTGAAGCTTTCTTT
CDR3aa: CASSLYDRGNTEAFF

abundance: -
v_gene: TRBV14
len: 11
j_gene: TRBJ2-3
d_gene: -
CDR3nt: TGTGCCAGCAGCCCCCTGGATACGCAGTATTTT
CDR3aa: CASSPLDTQYF

abundance: -
v_gene: TRBV11-1
len: 15
j_gene: TRBJ2-1
d_gene: TRBD2
CDR3nt: TGTGCCAGCAGCCCGGGACTAGCGGGAGGCAATGAGCAGTTCTTC
CDR3aa: CASSPGLAGGNEQFF

abundance: -
v_gene: TRBV7-9
len: 15
j_gene: TRBJ1-1
d_gene: -
CDR3nt: TGTGCCAGCAGCTTGGCAGGGCGGGGGAACACTGAAGCTTTCTTT
CDR3aa: CASSLAGRGNTEAFF

abundance: -
v_gene: TRBV6-4
len: 14
j_gene: TRBJ1-1
d_gene: -
CDR3nt: TGTGCCAGCAGTGACACGTCCAGGGGCACTGAAGCTTTCTTT
CDR3aa: CASSDTSRGTEAFF

abundance: -
v_gene: TRBV6-5
len: 13
j_gene: TRBJ2-7
d_gene: TRBD1
CDR3nt: TGTGCCAGCGCAGGGACAGGCTTGGGCGAGCAGTACTTC
CDR3aa: CASAGTGLGEQYF

abundance: -
v_gene: TRBV7-2
len: 14
j_gene: TRBJ1-2
d_gene: TRBD1
CDR3nt: TGTGCCAGCAGCTTAGTCTCCCCCTACGGGACAGCAAACTTC
CDR3aa: CASSLVSPYGTANF

abundance: once
v_gene: TRBV11-2
len: 14
j_gene: TRBJ2-5
d_gene: -
CDR3nt: TGTGCCAGCAGCTTAAACGGGGGTCCCGAGACCCAGTACTTC
CDR3aa: CASSLNGGPETQYF

abundance: -
v_gene: TRBV19
len: 14
j_gene: TRBJ1-6
d_gene: -
CDR3nt: TGTGCCAGTAAGGGTGGGGGACTCTATTCACCCCTCCACTTT
CDR3aa: CASKGGGLYSPLHF

abundance: -
v_gene: TRBV5-4
len: 15
j_gene: TRBJ2-7
d_gene: TRBD1
CDR3nt: TGTGCCAGCAGCTCCGCCGGGACAGGCTTTGAAGAGCAGTACTTC
CDR3aa: CASSSAGTGFEEQYF

abundance: few
v_gene: TRBV19
len: 13
j_gene: TRBJ1-5
d_gene: TRBD1
CDR3nt: TGTGCCAGTAGCAGACAGGGATATCAGCCCCAGCATTTT
CDR3aa: CASSRQGYQPQHF

abundance: -
v_gene: TRBV25-1
len: 16
j_gene: TRBJ2-2
d_gene: TRBD1
CDR3nt: TGTGCCAGCAGTAAGGGACAGGGGGCTGGTACCGGGGAGCTGTTTTTT
CDR3aa: CASSKGQGAGTGELFF

abundance: -
v_gene: TRBV29-1
len: 14
j_gene: TRBJ1-2
d_gene: TRBD1
CDR3nt: TGCAGCGTACCCGAGCAGGGGGATCGCTATGGCTACACCTTC
CDR3aa: CSVPEQGDRYGYTF

abundance: -
v_gene: TRBV19
len: 16
j_gene: TRBJ1-1
d_gene: TRBD1
CDR3nt: TGTGCCATCGTGCCGGGACAGGGGTCCTTGAACACTGAAGCTTTCTTT
CDR3aa: CAIVPGQGSLNTEAFF

abundance: few
v_gene: TRBV2
len: 15
j_gene: TRBJ1-5
d_gene: -
CDR3nt: TGTGCCAGCAGTGGAGGAGGGTTTAACAATCAGCCCCAGCATTTT
CDR3aa: CASSGGGFNNQPQHF

abundance: -
v_gene: TRBV19
len: 13
j_gene: TRBJ2-3
d_gene: TRBD1
CDR3nt: TGTGCCAGTAGTGATACAGGGGTTGATACGCAGTATTTT
CDR3aa: CASSDTGVDTQYF

abundance: -
v_gene: TRBV5-1
len: 16
j_gene: TRBJ2-2
d_gene: TRBD1
CDR3nt: TGCGCCAGCAGCATCTCCGGGACAGGGGGAACCGGGGAGCTGTTTTTT
CDR3aa: CASSISGTGGTGELFF

abundance: -
v_gene: TRBV2
len: 18
j_gene: TRBJ1-1
d_gene: -
CDR3nt: TGTGCCAGCAGTGAAGGTCTGGGGGGATGGGCTGTGAACACTGAAGCTTTCTTT
CDR3aa: CASSEGLGGWAVNTEAFF

abundance: -
v_gene: TRBV6-1
len: 15
j_gene: TRBJ2-7
d_gene: -
CDR3nt: TGTGCCAGCAGTGGGAGTGTGTGGGTGAGCTACGAGCAGTACTTC
CDR3aa: CASSGSVWVSYEQYF

abundance: -
v_gene: TRBV10-1
len: 15
j_gene: TRBJ2-3
d_gene: -
CDR3nt: TGCGCCAGCAGTGAGTCGATCGGGATCACAGATACGCAGTATTTT
CDR3aa: CASSESIGITDTQYF

abundance: many
v_gene: TRBV18
len: 14
j_gene: TRBJ2-7
d_gene: -
CDR3nt: TGTGCCAGCTCACCTGGGACTGACGGCTACGAGCAGTACTTC
CDR3aa: CASSPGTDGYEQYF

abundance: -
v_gene: TRBV7-2
len: 15
j_gene: TRBJ2-3
d_gene: -
CDR3nt: TGTGCCAGCAGCTTTCCCCGGAGCGTCACAGATACGCAGTATTTT
CDR3aa: CASSFPRSVTDTQYF

abundance: -
v_gene: TRBV7-3
len: 15
j_gene: TRBJ2-1
d_gene: TRBD2
CDR3nt: TGTGCCAGCAGCTTAAATCCAGCGGGAAACAATGAGCAGTTCTTC
CDR3aa: CASSLNPAGNNEQFF

abundance: -
v_gene: TRBV14
len: 15
j_gene: TRBJ2-7
d_gene: -
CDR3nt: TGTGCCAGCAGCCAAGTGGGCAGGGATGCCTACGAGCAGTACTTC
CDR3aa: CASSQVGRDAYEQYF

abundance: once
v_gene: TRBV11-2
len: 16
j_gene: TRBJ2-3
d_gene: TRBD1
CDR3nt: TGTGCCAGCAGCCAAGCGGGACAGGGGGGAAGGGATACGCAGTATTTT
CDR3aa: CASSQAGQGGRDTQYF

abundance: -
v_gene: TRBV2
len: 12
j_gene: TRBJ1-1
d_gene: TRBD1
CDR3nt: TGTGCCAGCAAAGGACAGGACACTGAAGCTTTCTTT
CDR3aa: CASKGQDTEAFF

abundance: -
v_gene: TRBV6-1
len: 15
j_gene: TRBJ1-2
d_gene: -
CDR3nt: TGTGCCAGCATTACTAGGGGCGCGGGGAACTATGGCTACACCTTC
CDR3aa: CASITRGAGNYGYTF

abundance: -
v_gene: TRBV7-3
len: 13
j_gene: TRBJ2-7
d_gene: -
CDR3nt: TGTGCCAGCAGCTCACTACCCTCCTACGAGCAGTACTTC
CDR3aa: CASSSLPSYEQYF

abundance: -
v_gene: TRBV5-1
len: 16
j_gene: TRBJ2-2
d_gene: TRBD2
CDR3nt: TGCGCCAGCAGCTTGGCGGTAGCGGGAGACACCGGGGAGCTGTTTTTT
CDR3aa: CASSLAVAGDTGELFF

abundance: -
v_gene: TRBV5-1
len: 14
j_gene: TRBJ2-2
d_gene: -
CDR3nt: TGCGCCAGCGCCCCACTAGTGAGGACCGGGGAGCTGTTTTTT
CDR3aa: CASAPLVRTGELFF

abundance: -
v_gene: TRBV7-6
len: 16
j_gene: TRBJ2-5
d_gene: TRBD2
CDR3nt: TGTGCCAGCAGTTCCTATAGCGGGAGGGCCCACGAGACCCAGTACTTC
CDR3aa: CASSSYSGRAHETQYF

abundance: -
v_gene: TRBV6-5
len: 14
j_gene: TRBJ2-1
d_gene: -
CDR3nt: TGTGCCAGCAGTTACTCGTCCAGGGTGGATGAGCAGTTCTTC
CDR3aa: CASSYSSRVDEQFF

abundance: -
v_gene: TRBV18
len: 12
j_gene: TRBJ1-2
d_gene: -
CDR3nt: TGTGCCAGCTCAACACAGGAGTATGGCTACACCTTC
CDR3aa: CASSTQEYGYTF

abundance: -
v_gene: TRBV27
len: 13
j_gene: TRBJ2-5
d_gene: -
CDR3nt: TGTGCCAGCAGTTTAAAGGAGCGAGAGACCCAGTACTTC
CDR3aa: CASSLKERETQYF

abundance: once
v_gene: TRBV4-2
len: 17
j_gene: TRBJ2-2
d_gene: TRBD2
CDR3nt: TGTGCCAGCAGCCAAGAAGCGGGAGGGACGAACACCGGGGAGCTGTTTTTT
CDR3aa: CASSQEAGGTNTGELFF

abundance: -
v_gene: TRBV27
len: 23
j_gene: TRBJ2-4
d_gene: TRBD2
CDR3nt: TGTGCCAGCAGTTTTCAGTATACACTGGGGGGACTAGCGGGGACTGGAGCCAAAAACATTCAGTACTTC
CDR3aa: CASSFQYTLGGLAGTGAKNIQYF

abundance: -
v_gene: TRBV4-2
len: 16
j_gene: TRBJ2-1
d_gene: TRBD2
CDR3nt: TGTGCCAGCAGCCAAGATACAAGCGGGAGAAGAGCTGAGCAGTTCTTC
CDR3aa: CASSQDTSGRRAEQFF

abundance: -
v_gene: TRBV19
len: 13
j_gene: TRBJ2-1
d_gene: TRBD2
CDR3nt: TGTGCCAGCAGGACTAGCGGGAGTCACGAGCAGTTCTTC
CDR3aa: CASRTSGSHEQFF

abundance: -
v_gene: TRBV5-4
len: 12
j_gene: TRBJ2-7
d_gene: -
CDR3nt: TGTGCCAGCAGCTTGGACCGCGACGAGCAGTACTTC
CDR3aa: CASSLDRDEQYF

abundance: -
v_gene: TRBV7-2
len: 13
j_gene: TRBJ2-3
d_gene: -
CDR3nt: TGTGCCAGCAGCTCCCCAGGGACAGATACGCAGTATTTT
CDR3aa: CASSSPGTDTQYF